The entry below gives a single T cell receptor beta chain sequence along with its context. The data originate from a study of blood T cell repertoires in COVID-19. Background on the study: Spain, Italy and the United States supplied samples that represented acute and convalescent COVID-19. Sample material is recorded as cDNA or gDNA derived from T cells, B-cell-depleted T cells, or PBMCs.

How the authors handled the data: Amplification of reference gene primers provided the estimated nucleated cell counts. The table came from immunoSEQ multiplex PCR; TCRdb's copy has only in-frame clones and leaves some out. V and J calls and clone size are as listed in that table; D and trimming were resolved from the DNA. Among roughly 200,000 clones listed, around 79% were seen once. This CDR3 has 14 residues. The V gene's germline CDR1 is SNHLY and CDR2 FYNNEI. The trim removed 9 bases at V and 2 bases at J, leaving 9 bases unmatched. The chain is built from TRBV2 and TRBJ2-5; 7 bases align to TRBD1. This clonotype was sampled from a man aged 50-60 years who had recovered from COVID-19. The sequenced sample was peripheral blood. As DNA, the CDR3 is TGTGCCAGAACAACCGACAGGGCGCAAGAGACCCAGTACTTC. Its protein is CARTTDRAQETQYF. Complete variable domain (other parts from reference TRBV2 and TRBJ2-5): EPEVTQTPSHQVTQMGQEVILRCVPISNHLYFYWYRQILGQKVEFLVSFYNNEISEKSEIFDDQFSVERPDGSNFTLKIRSTKLEDSAMYFCARTTDRAQETQYFGPGTRLLVL.